Below, 32 T cell receptor beta chains from the same sample are listed, as sequenced in a study of T cell responses to AZD1222 COVID-19 vaccine. The table came from immunoSEQ multiplex PCR; TCRdb's copy has only in-frame clones and leaves some out. The table lists about 93,000 clones, 75% to 90% of them singletons. The starting material was peripheral blood, obtained 28 days after the second AZD1222 dose. The receptors originated from an adult who received the AZD1222 COVID-19 vaccine.

The chain has TRBV19 and TRBJ2-7; TRBD1 aligns across 8 bases. V gave up 5 bases and J gave up 3 bases; unmatched junction bases: 6. The CDR3 loop spans 14 amino acids. Germline V gene sequence: CDR1 LNHDA, CDR2 SQIVND (reference sequence). CDR3 sequence (DNA): TGTGCCAGTAGTGACCGAGGACAGGGCTACGAGCAGTACTTC. Residues: CASSDRGQGYEQYF.

This CDR3 reads CASSFLDNTPQRFNYGYTF. As DNA, the CDR3 is TGTGCCAGCAGCTTTCTAGACAATACCCCCCAAAGATTCAACTATGGCTACACCTTC. The rearrangement joins TRBV5-6 to TRBJ1-2; D ambiguous. The germline CDR1 and CDR2 sequences are SGHDT and YYEEEE. The V end was cut by 2 bases, the J end by 2 bases, with 25 bases between. The CDR3 totals 19 residues.

The rearrangement joins TRBV19 to TRBJ2-2, with 12 positions matching TRBD2. The CDR3 has 18 residues. Germline V lookup: CDR1 LNHDA, CDR2 SQIVND (reference sequence). Trimming cost V 8 bases and J 2 bases; bases outside gene matches: 12. The CDR3 DNA sequence: TGTGCCAGTGGAGTATTGCTAGCGGGAGGGCAAAACACCGGGGAGCTGTTTTTT. Residues: CASGVLLAGGQNTGELFF.

The V gene is TRBV30, the J gene TRBJ2-2; D gene unclear. Per the germline V gene, CDR1 is GTSNPN and CDR2 is SVGIG (reference sequence). V was clipped by 3 bases and J by 4 bases, with 15 bases between them. The length of the CDR3 is 15 residues. In nucleotides, the CDR3 is TGTGCCTGGAGAGTTAGGGTGGCGACCACCGGGGAGCTGTTTTTT. Amino acids: CAWRVRVATTGELFF.

This chain uses TRBV4-3 with TRBJ1-1; 7 bases map to TRBD1. CDR1 and CDR2 (germline): LGHNA, YSLEER. This CDR3 has 15 residues. V trimming: 1 base; J trimming: 7 bases; junction bases outside the gene matches: 9. Here the CDR3 reads CASSQGPGTAYEAFF. Here the CDR3 DNA reads TGCGCCAGCAGCCAAGGACCCGGGACAGCCTATGAAGCTTTCTTT.

The rearrangement uses TRBV27 and TRBJ1-1; 7 positions match TRBD1. CDR3 length: 15 amino acids. Looked up from germline, CDR1 is MNHEY and CDR2 is SMNVEV (reference sequence). V was clipped by 2 bases and J by 0 bases; unmatched bases: 3. DNA for the CDR3: TGTGCCAGCAGTTTACGACAGGGACTGAACACTGAAGCTTTCTTT. Protein: CASSLRQGLNTEAFF.

The V gene is TRBV7-9, the J gene TRBJ2-2, with D possibly TRBD2 on 6 matching bases. Trimming cost V 2 bases and J 6 bases, with 19 bases left between them. The CDR3 is 17 residues long. CDR1 and CDR2 (germline): SEHNR, FQNEAQ (reference sequence). CDR3 nucleotide sequence: TGTGCCAGCAGCTTATCCCTCCGTTGGGGGAGGTCCGGGGAGCTGTTTTTT. Translating it yields CASSLSLRWGRSGELFF. The full variable domain, completed using reference TRBV7-9 and TRBJ2-2, is DTGVSQNPRHKITKRGQNVTFRCDPISEHNRLYWYRQTLGQGPEFLTYFQNEAQLEKSRLLSDRFSAERPKGSFSTLEIQRTEQGDSAMYLCASSLSLRWGRSGELFFGEGSRLTVL.

The chain has TRBV6-6 and TRBJ2-7; tentatively, D is TRBD1 or TRBD2 (5 bases each). The CDR3 length is 13 residues. Trimming took off 5 bases at V and 5 bases at J, with 13 bases between the two ends. Germline values: CDR1 MNHNY, CDR2 SVGAGI (reference sequence). The CDR3 DNA follows: TGTGCCAGCAGTCCCCGGGACGCGCACGAGCAGTACTTC. Its protein product is CASSPRDAHEQYF.

The DNA for the CDR3 is TGTGCCAGCCTAAGAGGACAGGGCGGAAATCATGAAAAACTGTTTTTT. As protein: CASLRGQGGNHEKLFF. This rearrangement joins TRBV7-9 to TRBJ1-4; TRBD1 aligns across 8 bases. The CDR3 has 16 amino acids. Trimming cost V 8 bases and J 6 bases; bases outside gene matches: 14. CDR1 is SEHNR, CDR2 FQNEAQ, per germline (reference sequence).

The chain joins TRBV5-6 to TRBJ1-6; no definite D call. Germline assignment: CDR1 SGHDT and CDR2 YYEEEE. The CDR3 loop spans 14 amino acids. Trimming removed 0 bases at V and 9 bases at J, with 10 bases between. CDR3 amino acids: CASSLGGDGSPLHF. The DNA for the CDR3 is TGTGCCAGCAGCTTGGGGGGAGACGGTTCACCCCTCCACTTT.

The rearrangement links TRBV12-3 or TRBV12-4 to TRBJ1-2; no definite D call. Between the trimmed V and J ends, which lost 3 bases and 7 bases, there was a span of 9 bases. This CDR3 spans 12 amino acids. CDR3 sequence: CASSFPVGGYTF. The CDR3, as DNA: TGTGCCAGCAGTTTTCCGGTGGGTGGCTACACCTTC.

The V gene is TRBV3-1 (or the pseudogene TRBV3-2), the J gene TRBJ2-3; weak D call: TRBD2 (5 bases). Germline V gene lookup returns CDR1 LGHDT and CDR2 YNNKEL (reference sequence). CDR3 length equals 14 residues. Trimming removed 2 bases at V and 5 bases at J, with 11 bases between. This chain's CDR3 is CASSQSAGKDTQYF. CDR3 coding DNA: TGTGCCAGCAGCCAATCGGCCGGGAAAGATACGCAGTATTTT.

This clone has only a few counts. The chain employs TRBV9 and TRBJ1-2; D gene unclear. Germline CDR1 SGDLS, CDR2 YYNGEE. The CDR3 loop spans 16 amino acids. V was clipped by 0 bases and J by 1 base, with 13 bases between them. The CDR3 reads CASSVGLTPDNYGYTF. The CDR3 coding sequence is TGTGCCAGCAGCGTAGGTTTAACCCCGGATAACTATGGCTACACCTTC. Combining the CDR3 with reference TRBV9 and TRBJ1-2 gives the whole variable domain DSGVTQTPKHLITATGQRVTLRCSPRSGDLSVYWYQQSLDQGLQFLIQYYNGEERAKGNILERFSAQQFPDLHSELNLSSLELGDSALYFCASSVGLTPDNYGYTFGSGTRLTVV.

The chain uses TRBV20-1 and TRBJ1-1; TRBD1 is a possible D gene (5 bases). In germline, CDR1 is DFQATT, CDR2 SNEGSKA (reference sequence). The CDR3 loop spans 11 amino acids. CDR3 in amino acids: CRTERWGKAFF. In DNA form, the CDR3 reads TGCAGGACAGAACGTTGGGGTAAAGCTTTCTTT.

The V gene is TRBV2, the J gene TRBJ2-1; TRBD1 might be the D (6 bases). The CDR3 is 18 residues long. Germline V gives CDR1 SNHLY, CDR2 FYNNEI. The ends were cut back, 3 bases at V and 8 bases at J, with 26 bases in the middle. CDR3 nucleotides: TGTGCCAGCAGTGACAGCACACAGGGCCCAGTTGGTTTGCATGAGCAGTTCTTC. Its protein is CASSDSTQGPVGLHEQFF.

V usage is TRBV19 and J usage is TRBJ1-6; D not resolved. The CDR3 extends over 15 amino acids. Between the trimmed V and J ends, which lost 7 bases and 4 bases, there was a span of 14 bases. Looked up from germline, CDR1 is LNHDA and CDR2 is SQIVND (reference sequence). The CDR3 is CASTPLSGYNSPLHF. The CDR3, as DNA: TGTGCCAGTACCCCTTTGTCGGGGTATAATTCACCCCTCCACTTT.

The chain recombines TRBV6-1 with TRBJ1-1, with 7 nucleotides matching TRBD1. The CDR3 sequence is 16 residues long. Trimming removed 2 bases from V and 4 bases from J; junction bases left unmatched: 10. Germline V gives CDR1 MNHNS, CDR2 SASEGT. CDR3 region: CASSEPNRGKGTEAFF. In DNA, the CDR3 is TGTGCCAGCAGTGAACCGAACAGGGGCAAGGGCACTGAAGCTTTCTTT.

The chain recombines TRBV6-5 with TRBJ1-6; possibly TRBD1 for D (5 bases). CDR3 length equals 15 residues. CDR1 and CDR2 from the germline V gene are MNHEY and SVGAGI. The V end lost 8 bases, the J end lost 7 bases, and 18 bases lay between the germline ends. CDR3: CASVESGGRNSPLHF. The CDR3 DNA follows: TGTGCCAGCGTTGAATCGGGGGGTCGCAATTCACCCCTCCACTTT.

The V gene is TRBV6-5, the J gene TRBJ2-5; possible D gene TRBD2, 6 bases. The germline gives CDR1 MNHEY, CDR2 SVGAGI. Trimming took 8 bases from V and 5 from J, leaving 6 bases between them. The CDR3 contains 10 residues. As DNA, the CDR3 is TGTGCCAGCGGGAGGGAGACCCAGTACTTC. Protein sequence: CASGRETQYF.

The chain couples TRBV3-1 (or the pseudogene TRBV3-2) to TRBJ2-3; D not certain. CDR1 is LGHDT and CDR2 is YNNKEL in the germline V gene (reference sequence). The CDR3 is 12 residues long. The ends were cut back, 0 bases at V and 7 bases at J, with 5 bases in the middle. The DNA for the CDR3 is TGTGCCAGCAGCCAAGAAGGTCATACGCAGTATTTT. Its protein is CASSQEGHTQYF.

The V gene is TRBV5-1, the J gene TRBJ2-1, with D possibly TRBD2 on 5 matching bases. CDR3 length equals 15 residues. V was cut by 0 bases and J by 0 bases, with 7 bases left in between. CDR1 SGHRS and CDR2 YFSETQ come from the germline V gene. CDR3 residues: CASSLAEVSYNEQFF. CDR3 nucleotide sequence: TGCGCCAGCAGCTTGGCGGAGGTCTCCTACAATGAGCAGTTCTTC.

The V gene is TRBV4-3, the J gene TRBJ1-3, with a weak D call TRBD1 (5 bases). CDR1 is LGHNA, CDR2 YSLEER, per germline. Deletions cut 1 base from V and 4 bases from J, with 5 bases between. The CDR3 sequence is 13 residues long. CDR3 nucleotides: TGCGCCAGCAGCCAAGCAGGGGGAAACACCATATATTTT. Translation: CASSQAGGNTIYF.

Worth noting for this clone: The sample holds other DNA sequences that translate to the same CDR3. V usage is TRBV4-3 and J usage is TRBJ2-4; the D is unclear. The CDR3 extends over 16 amino acids. The V gene lost 0 bases and the J gene lost 0 bases, with 9 bases spanning the gap. Germline V gives CDR1 LGHNA, CDR2 YSLEER. The CDR3, as DNA: TGCGCCAGCAGCCAAGAGTACAGTCTAGCCAAAAACATTCAGTACTTC. Protein: CASSQEYSLAKNIQYF.

This clone showed up just a few times. V gene TRBV27 combines with J gene TRBJ1-1, with a possible D match to TRBD1 (6 bases). Looked up from germline, CDR1 is MNHEY and CDR2 is SMNVEV (reference sequence). CDR3 length: 15 amino acids. The germline V and J ends were trimmed by 6 bases and 3 bases, with 17 bases remaining between them. The CDR3: CASRLQGGRDTEAFF. For the CDR3, the DNA is TGTGCCAGCAGACTACAGGGTGGACGAGACACTGAAGCTTTCTTT.

This chain's CDR3 is CASSRGTTYGYTF. CDR3 nucleotides: TGTGCCAGCAGCAGAGGGACTACCTATGGCTACACCTTC. The gene calls are TRBV5-4 and TRBJ1-2, with D perhaps TRBD1 (5 bases). The CDR3 consists of 13 residues. The germline V gene has CDR1 SGHNT and CDR2 YYREEE (reference sequence). The V and J ends lost 4 bases and 4 bases respectively, with 11 bases between them.

The gene calls are TRBV5-4 and TRBJ2-1; 8 bases agree with TRBD2. Per germline, CDR1 SGHNT and CDR2 YYREEE (reference sequence). This CDR3 is 14 amino acids long. Trimming cost V 1 base and J 6 bases; bases outside gene matches: 3. The CDR3 DNA sequence: TGTGCCAGCAGCTTGCGGACTAGCAGCAATGAGCAGTTCTTC. This sequence encodes CASSLRTSSNEQFF.

This chain joins TRBV6-5 and TRBJ2-3; D is undetermined. Trimming shortened V by 8 bases and J by 0 bases, and 12 bases separated the two germline ends. From germline, CDR1 is MNHEY and CDR2 SVGAGI. The CDR3 is 14 amino acids. CDR3: CASSLSFSTDTQYF. The CDR3 region has the DNA TGTGCCAGCTCTCTCAGTTTCAGCACAGATACGCAGTATTTT.

This sequence joins TRBV6-6 and TRBJ1-3; 9 positions match TRBD1. The germline gives CDR1 MNHNY, CDR2 SVGAGI (reference sequence). This CDR3 region has 16 residues. With V trimmed by 5 bases and J by 2 bases, 7 bases remained unmatched. The CDR3 coding sequence is TGTGCCAGCAGTCTAGGACAGGGGTTGGCTGGAAACACCATATATTTT. The encoded protein is CASSLGQGLAGNTIYF.

The J gene is TRBJ2-2, the V gene TRBV24-1; unclear D gene. Per germline, CDR1 KGHDR and CDR2 SFDVKD. The V gene lost 5 bases and the J gene lost 1 base, with 7 bases spanning the gap. This CDR3 is 14 amino acids long. This CDR3 is CATSASKNTGELFF. In DNA form, the CDR3 reads TGTGCCACCAGTGCCTCCAAGAACACCGGGGAGCTGTTTTTT.

This chain joins TRBV11-2 and TRBJ1-2; D not resolved. The germline V and J ends were trimmed by 5 bases and 4 bases, with 5 bases remaining between them. There are 11 residues in the CDR3. CDR1 is SGHAT, CDR2 FQNNGV, per germline. CDR3 sequence reads: CASSMIYGYTF. CDR3 bases: TGTGCCAGCAGCATGATCTATGGCTACACCTTC.

The gene calls are TRBV29-1 and TRBJ1-1; 7 bases match TRBD1. CDR3 length: 13 amino acids. Germline CDR1 reads SQVTM; CDR2 reads ANQGSEA. V lost 6 bases and J lost 0; bases outside the gene matches: 4. DNA for the CDR3: TGCAGCGTAACGGGACAGTTGAACACTGAAGCTTTCTTT. Protein product: CSVTGQLNTEAFF.

CDR3: CATSDSQGTDTQYF. DNA of the CDR3: TGTGCCACCAGTGATTCACAGGGGACAGATACGCAGTATTTT. The gene calls are TRBV24-1 and TRBJ2-3; 7 bases are shared with TRBD1. Germline loops: CDR1 KGHDR, CDR2 SFDVKD. V lost 2 bases to trimming and J lost 3 bases; unmatched junction nucleotides: 1. The CDR3 is made up of 14 amino acids.